This entry lists 22 T cell receptor beta chains sequenced from one sample in a study of shared clonotypes between healthy human individuals. TCRdb keeps only in-frame clones here, not all; method: immunoSEQ multiplex PCR. The data hold some 1,600,000 clones, with 95% to 99% observed a single time. Material: naive CD4+ T cells sorted from blood. Indicated subset: CD45RA+ positively selected. Every receptor here comes from a man aged 25 to 40 in good health.

This rearrangement joins TRBV19 to TRBJ2-3; 9 nucleotides line up with TRBD2. V trimming: 6 bases; J trimming: 2 bases; junction bases outside the gene matches: 9. The CDR3 loop spans 16 amino acids. The germline V gene has CDR1 LNHDA and CDR2 SQIVND (reference sequence). The CDR3, as DNA: TGTGCCAGTAGAACGGTGGCTAGCGGGATCACAGATACGCAGTATTTT. It codes for CASRTVASGITDTQYF.

This chain uses TRBV28 with TRBJ2-7, with a possible D match to TRBD2 (6 bases). CDR1 is MDHEN, CDR2 SYDVKM, per germline. Trimming left V 4 bases short and J 4 bases short, with 11 bases between. The CDR3 runs to 13 residues. The CDR3 reads CASSSGGKYEQYF. The CDR3 nucleotides are TGTGCCAGCAGTTCCGGCGGGAAGTACGAGCAGTACTTC. The full variable domain, with the rest looked up from reference TRBV28 and TRBJ2-7, is DVKVTQSSRYLVKRTGEKVFLECVQDMDHENMFWYRQDPGLGLRLIYFSYDVKMKEKGDIPEGYSVSREKKERFSLILESASTNQTSMYLCASSSGGKYEQYFGPGTRLTVT.

The chain joins TRBV5-4 to TRBJ1-1; a weak D match, TRBD1 (5 bases). V was clipped by 4 bases and J by 3 bases, with 7 bases between them. The CDR3 extends over 12 amino acids. Germline V gives CDR1 SGHNT, CDR2 YYREEE (reference sequence). DNA for the CDR3: TGTGCCAGCAGCCCCAGGGACACTGAAGCTTTCTTT. Translated, it gives CASSPRDTEAFF.

The chain has TRBV6-1 and TRBJ2-7; D tentatively reads TRBD1 or TRBD2 (5 bases each). CDR1 MNHNS and CDR2 SASEGT come from the germline V gene. There are 15 residues in the CDR3. Trimming took off 6 bases at V and 2 bases at J, with 17 bases between the two ends. DNA of the CDR3: TGTGCCAGCAGGCTAGAACGGGGCACAGCCTACGAGCAGTACTTC. This translates into CASRLERGTAYEQYF.

For the CDR3, the DNA is TGCGCCAGCAGCCAAGATCCTCCAAGGAGCTCCTACAATGAGCAGTTCTTC. Translation: CASSQDPPRSSYNEQFF. This chain links TRBV4-3 with TRBJ2-1; D remains ambiguous. This CDR3 is 17 amino acids long. Trimming shortened V by 0 bases and J by 0 bases, and 12 bases separated the two germline ends. Germline-derived CDR1 and CDR2 are LGHNA and YSLEER.

The CDR3 DNA reads TGTGCCAGCAGCCCCAGTTCCTTGAGTTACAATGAGCAGTTCTTC. Translated: CASSPSSLSYNEQFF. The chain combines TRBV14 with TRBJ2-1; D uncertain. The CDR3 is 15 amino acids. The V gene's germline CDR1 is SGHDN and CDR2 FVKESK. V lost 4 bases and J lost 4, with 14 bases in between. Supplemented by reference TRBV14 and TRBJ2-1, the full variable domain reads EAGVTQFPSHSVIEKGQTVTLRCDPISGHDNLYWYRRVMGKEIKFLLHFVKESKQDESGMPNNRFLAERTGGTYSTLKVQPAELEDSGVYFCASSPSSLSYNEQFFGPGTRLTVL.

The rearrangement links TRBV6-6 to TRBJ1-1, with no clear D. The CDR3 contains 14 residues. The germline CDR1 and CDR2 sequences are MNHNY and SVGAGI (reference sequence). Between the trimmed V and J ends, which lost 2 bases and 10 bases, there was a span of 17 bases. CDR3 sequence: CASSYGGRGEVAFF. The CDR3 bases are TGTGCCAGCAGTTACGGTGGCCGCGGGGAGGTAGCTTTCTTT.

The gene calls are TRBV6-1 and TRBJ1-1; D is ambiguous. The CDR3 consists of 13 residues. CDR1 and CDR2 from the germline V gene are MNHNS and SASEGT. V was pared by 2 bases and J by 4 bases, with 8 bases between. In DNA, the CDR3 is TGTGCCAGCAGTGAATTGAGGGTCACTGAAGCTTTCTTT. The encoded protein is CASSELRVTEAFF.

The V gene is TRBV5-4, the J gene TRBJ2-7; TRBD2 matches 8 bases. This CDR3 has 15 residues. Germline V gene sequence: CDR1 SGHNT, CDR2 YYREEE (reference sequence). The J segment lost 6 bases and the V segment lost 1 base, leaving 9 bases of the junction unmatched. The CDR3 nucleotides read TGTGCCAGCAGCTTGTTGGGCGGACTAGCTCTCGAGCAGTACTTC. Encoded protein: CASSLLGGLALEQYF.

J is TRBJ2-7 and V is TRBV7-3, with 11 bases fitting TRBD2. V shed 2 bases and J 6 bases; nucleotides not matched to a gene: 6. CDR1 is SGHTA, CDR2 FQGTGA, per germline. The CDR3 extends over 15 amino acids. The CDR3 protein is CASSLGTSGSSEQYF. The CDR3 region has the DNA TGTGCCAGCAGCTTAGGCACTAGCGGGAGTAGCGAGCAGTACTTC.

The CDR3 sequence is CASSKVSEGEEQYF. The CDR3 DNA is TGTGCCAGCAGCAAAGTATCTGAAGGTGAGGAGCAGTACTTC. The chain recombines TRBV21-1 with TRBJ2-7. TRBV21-1 is a listed pseudogene. The CDR3 is made up of 14 amino acids.

The chain carries TRBV11-2 and TRBJ2-3; 9 bases are shared with TRBD2. Per the germline V gene, CDR1 is SGHAT and CDR2 is FQNNGV. This CDR3 has 16 amino acids. Unmatched junction bases numbered 3, after V lost 1 base and J lost 1 base. DNA for the CDR3: TGTGCCAGCAGCTTAGGAACTAGCGGGCGCACAGATACGCAGTATTTT. It yields the protein CASSLGTSGRTDTQYF. Combining the CDR3 with reference TRBV11-2 and TRBJ2-3 gives the whole variable domain EAGVAQSPRYKIIEKRQSVAFWCNPISGHATLYWYQQILGQGPKLLIQFQNNGVVDDSQLPKDRFSAERLKGVDSTLKIQPAKLEDSAVYLCASSLGTSGRTDTQYFGPGTRLTVL.

The chain has TRBV21-1 and TRBJ2-2; the listed D gene, TRBD2, was not tested against the DNA. TRBV21-1 is given as a pseudogene. This CDR3 is 12 amino acids long. The CDR3 nucleotides read TGTGCCAGCACGAGGGACACCGGGGAGCTGTTTTTT. Amino acids: CASTRDTGELFF.

The CDR3: CASSLRQGGLTNTEAFF. Written as DNA, the CDR3 is TGTGCCAGCAGCTTGAGGCAGGGTGGGTTGACGAACACTGAAGCTTTCTTT. The J gene is TRBJ1-1, the V gene TRBV5-6; D may be TRBD1 (5 bases). The germline gives CDR1 SGHDT, CDR2 YYEEEE. The ends were cut back, 1 base at V and 1 base at J, with 17 bases in the middle. The CDR3 spans 17 residues. The whole variable domain, remainder taken from reference TRBV5-6 and TRBJ1-1, is DAGVTQSPTHLIKTRGQQVTLRCSPKSGHDTVSWYQQALGQGPQFIFQYYEEEERQRGNFPDRFSGHQFPNYSSELNVNALLLGDSALYLCASSLRQGGLTNTEAFFGQGTRLTVV.

Of note for this clone: The same CDR3 can be traced to other DNA sequences in this sample. This rearrangement joins TRBV5-1 to TRBJ2-1; unclear D gene. The germline V and J ends were trimmed by 4 bases and 8 bases, with 7 bases remaining between them. CDR3 size: 11 residues. Germline CDR1 is SGHRS and CDR2 is YFSETQ. Here the CDR3 reads CASSLEHEQFF. DNA of the CDR3: TGCGCCAGCAGCCTGGAACATGAGCAGTTCTTC.

This chain joins TRBV11-3 and TRBJ1-1; 9 bases line up with TRBD1. Germline trimming cut 5 bases from V and 8 bases from J; bases unmatched to any gene: 6. The CDR3 is made up of 13 amino acids. CDR1 SGHNT and CDR2 YENEEA come from the germline V gene. CDR3 in amino acids: CASSPRQGGEAFF. The CDR3 nucleotides are TGTGCCAGCAGCCCTCGACAGGGGGGAGAAGCTTTCTTT.

The chain employs TRBV5-1 and TRBJ2-1; 7 bases agree with TRBD1. This CDR3 region has 14 residues. The V and J ends lost 2 bases and 5 bases, in that order; junction bases with no gene match: 4. Germline V gene sequence: CDR1 SGHRS, CDR2 YFSETQ. The CDR3, as DNA: TGCGCCAGCAGCTTAGGGGGCGCGAACAATGAGCAGTTCTTC. Amino acid sequence: CASSLGGANNEQFF.

The gene calls are TRBV28 and TRBJ2-1; D perhaps matches TRBD2 (5 bases). Trimming left V 6 bases short and J 2 bases short, with 14 bases between. The length of the CDR3 is 15 residues. Germline V gene lookup returns CDR1 MDHEN and CDR2 SYDVKM. The CDR3 DNA sequence: TGTGCCAGCAGGGCAAGCGGAGGCACCTACAATGAGCAGTTCTTC. The encoded protein is CASRASGGTYNEQFF. The full variable domain, completed using reference TRBV28 and TRBJ2-1, is DVKVTQSSRYLVKRTGEKVFLECVQDMDHENMFWYRQDPGLGLRLIYFSYDVKMKEKGDIPEGYSVSREKKERFSLILESASTNQTSMYLCASRASGGTYNEQFFGPGTRLTVL.

The chain recombines TRBV7-6 with TRBJ2-1; D not resolved. V was trimmed by 5 bases and J by 6 bases, leaving 11 bases between them. The germline V gene has CDR1 SGHVS and CDR2 FNYEAQ. The CDR3 is 13 residues long. CDR3 nucleotides: TGTGCCAGCAGCCACAACCTGGGCAATGAGCAGTTCTTC. Residues: CASSHNLGNEQFF.

The chain uses TRBV11-3 and TRBJ2-7; D uncertain. Germline CDR1 SGHNT, CDR2 YENEEA. V was trimmed by 1 base and J by 2 bases, leaving 6 bases between them. The CDR3 runs to 13 residues. The CDR3 is CASSLGPAYEQYF. CDR3 DNA: TGTGCCAGCAGCTTAGGGCCAGCCTACGAGCAGTACTTC.

The chain joins TRBV7-2 to TRBJ2-7; D gene unclear. The CDR3 has 14 residues. CDR1 and CDR2 (germline): SGHTA, FQGNSA. Deletions cut 1 base from V and 0 bases from J, with 7 bases between. CDR3 protein: CASSLELYSYEQYF. The CDR3 coding sequence is TGTGCCAGCAGCTTAGAACTATACTCCTACGAGCAGTACTTC.

The chain has TRBV5-4 and TRBJ2-3, with D possibly being TRBD1 (5 bases). The CDR3 covers 15 residues. Per germline, CDR1 SGHNT and CDR2 YYREEE (reference sequence). Trimming shortened V by 0 bases and J by 2 bases, and 10 bases separated the two germline ends. DNA of the CDR3: TGTGCCAGCAGCTTGGCAAGGGGCCCCACAGATACGCAGTATTTT. Encoded protein: CASSLARGPTDTQYF.